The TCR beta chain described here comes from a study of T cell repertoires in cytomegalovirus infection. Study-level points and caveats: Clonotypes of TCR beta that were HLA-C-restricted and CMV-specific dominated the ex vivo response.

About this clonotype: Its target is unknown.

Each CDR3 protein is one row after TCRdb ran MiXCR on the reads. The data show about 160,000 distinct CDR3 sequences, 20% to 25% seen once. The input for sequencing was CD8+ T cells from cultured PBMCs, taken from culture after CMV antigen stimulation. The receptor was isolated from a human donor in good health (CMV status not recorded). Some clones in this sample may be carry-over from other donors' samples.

In DNA, the CDR3 is TGTGCTAGTGGTTACGGAAACACTGAAGCTTTCTTT. Its protein is CASGYGNTEAFF. The rearrangement uses TRBV12-5 and TRBJ1-1; D gene unclear. Germline V gives CDR1 LGHNT, CDR2 FRNRAP. V lost 4 bases, J lost 2 bases, and 5 bases lay in between. CDR3 length: 12 residues.